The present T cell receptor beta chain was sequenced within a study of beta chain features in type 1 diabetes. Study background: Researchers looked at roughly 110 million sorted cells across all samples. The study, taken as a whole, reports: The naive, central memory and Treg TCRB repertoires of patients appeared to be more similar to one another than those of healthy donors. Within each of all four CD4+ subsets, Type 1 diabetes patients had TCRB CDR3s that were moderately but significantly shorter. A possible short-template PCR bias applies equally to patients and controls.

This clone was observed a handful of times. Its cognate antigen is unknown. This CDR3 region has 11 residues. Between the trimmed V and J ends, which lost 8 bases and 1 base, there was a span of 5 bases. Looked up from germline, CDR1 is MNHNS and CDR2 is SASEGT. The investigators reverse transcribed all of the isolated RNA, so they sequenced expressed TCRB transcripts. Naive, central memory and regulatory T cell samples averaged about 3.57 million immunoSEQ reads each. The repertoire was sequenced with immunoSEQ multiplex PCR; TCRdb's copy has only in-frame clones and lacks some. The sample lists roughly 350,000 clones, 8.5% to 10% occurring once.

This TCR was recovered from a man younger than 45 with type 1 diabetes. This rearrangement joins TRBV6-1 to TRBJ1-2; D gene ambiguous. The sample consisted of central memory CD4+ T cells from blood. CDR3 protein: CASHRNYGYTF. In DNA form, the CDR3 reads TGTGCCAGCCACCGTAACTATGGCTACACCTTC.